This T cell receptor beta chain is drawn from a study of blood T cell repertoires in COVID-19. Turning to the study itself: Samples representing acute and convalescent COVID-19 were sourced from the United States, Italy and Spain. From T cells, B-cell-depleted T cells, or PBMCs came the material, which was cDNA or gDNA.

Original processing notes: Researchers report that nucleated cell counts were estimated from reference gene primer amplification. TCRdb's copy holds only in-frame clones and misses some; the assay was immunoSEQ multiplex PCR. The DNA was the basis for D and trimming; V, J and clone size are from that table. The table includes about 190,000 clones, roughly 82% detected once. This clone was seen only once. This CDR3 has 14 residues. The rearrangement links TRBV21-1 to TRBJ2-7; the DNA was not compared with TRBD1, the D call given in the table. TRBV21-1 constitutes a pseudogene. Sequencing was performed on peripheral blood. The receptor's source is a woman in her 30s with acute or convalescent COVID-19. CDR3 nucleotides: TGTGCCAGCAGCACAGGCAGGGTCTCCTACGAGCAGTACTTC. It specifies CASSTGRVSYEQYF.